This passage covers 20 T cell receptor beta chains from one sample sequenced in a study of graft-versus-host responses after intestinal transplantation. These receptors' targets are unknown. Here immunoSEQ multiplex PCR was the method, and the copy in TCRdb shows in-frame clones only, minus some. This sample has some 62,000 clones; approximately 90% occur once, and the top ten carry about 1.5%. Sequenced here: unstimulated CD8+ T cells sorted from spleen or lymph node cells, sampled before transplant. These receptors were collected from a human donor who was the organ donor for an intestinal transplant.

This rearrangement joins TRBV19 to TRBJ1-5; D may be TRBD1 (5 bases). Germline V gene lookup returns CDR1 LNHDA and CDR2 SQIVND (reference sequence). The CDR3 covers 17 residues. The germline V and J ends were trimmed by 4 bases and 4 bases, with 20 bases remaining between them. CDR3 bases: TGTGCCAGTAGTACCTATGTCCTCGTAGGACATAATCAGCCCCAGCATTTT. Protein sequence: CASSTYVLVGHNQPQHF.

V and J are TRBV6-1 and TRBJ1-2; D is perhaps TRBD1 (6 bases). Germline V lookup: CDR1 MNHNS, CDR2 SASEGT. The germline V and J ends were trimmed by 8 bases and 0 bases, with 13 bases remaining between them. The CDR3 loop spans 14 amino acids. CDR3: CASSNRVSNYGYTF. The CDR3 coding sequence is TGTGCCAGCTCCAACAGGGTGTCTAACTATGGCTACACCTTC.

The V and J genes are TRBV9 and TRBJ2-7, with D perhaps TRBD1 (6 bases). Germline CDR1 reads SGDLS; CDR2 reads YYNGEE. Trimming took 3 bases from V and 3 from J, leaving 13 bases between them. This CDR3 has 14 residues. The CDR3 region is CASSAGTRLYEQYF. The CDR3 DNA reads as TGTGCCAGCAGCGCCGGGACACGCCTCTACGAGCAGTACTTC.

The chain combines TRBV7-8 with TRBJ2-1; D possibly corresponds to TRBD1 (6 bases). The germline V gene has CDR1 SGHVS and CDR2 FQNEAQ. V shed 3 bases and J shed 4 bases, with 16 bases lying between them. This CDR3 is 16 amino acids long. The CDR3 sequence is CASSFRGRQEYNEQFF. The CDR3 region has the DNA TGTGCCAGCAGCTTTAGAGGGAGACAGGAATACAATGAGCAGTTCTTC. Together with reference TRBV7-8 and TRBJ2-1, the CDR3 gives the full variable domain: GAGVSQSPRYKVAKRGQDVALRCDPISGHVSLFWYQQALGQGPEFLTYFQNEAQLDKSGLPSDRFFAERPEGSVSTLKIQRTQQEDSAVYLCASSFRGRQEYNEQFFGPGTRLTVL.

The chain recombines TRBV12-5 with TRBJ2-2, with D unresolved. The germline V gene encodes CDR1 LGHNT and CDR2 FRNRAP. With 2 bases removed from V and 5 bases from J, the gap between germline ends came to 9 bases. The CDR3 is 14 residues long. The CDR3 DNA is TGTGCTAGTGGTTTGTCCGGTCGGACCGGGGAGCTGTTTTTT. As protein: CASGLSGRTGELFF.

This chain joins TRBV28 and TRBJ2-7; D gene uncertain. This CDR3 is built from 17 residues. Germline V gives CDR1 MDHEN, CDR2 SYDVKM. V was trimmed by 3 bases and J by 6 bases, leaving 24 bases between them. The CDR3 here is CASSLPPLELVICEQYF. The CDR3 nucleotides are TGTGCCAGCAGTTTGCCCCCTCTAGAATTGGTCATCTGCGAGCAGTACTTC.

This chain joins TRBV9 and TRBJ2-1; D possibly corresponds to TRBD2 (6 bases). V shed 2 bases and J shed 4 bases, with 7 bases lying between them. Germline CDR1 is SGDLS and CDR2 is YYNGEE. The CDR3 contains 13 residues. CDR3 DNA sequence: TGTGCCAGCAGCGTGGCGGGGTACAATGAGCAGTTCTTC. Translation: CASSVAGYNEQFF.

V and J are TRBV2 and TRBJ2-2; TRBD2 agrees at 10 bases. Germline V gene sequence: CDR1 SNHLY, CDR2 FYNNEI. The CDR3 covers 16 residues. V lost 7 bases, J lost 5 bases, and 10 bases stayed unmatched. In DNA form, the CDR3 reads TGTGCCAGCACCCCTCCGCTAGCGGGAGTAACCGGGGAGCTGTTTTTT. As protein: CASTPPLAGVTGELFF. Variable domain in full (rest from reference TRBV2 and TRBJ2-2): EPEVTQTPSHQVTQMGQEVILRCVPISNHLYFYWYRQILGQKVEFLVSFYNNEISEKSEIFDDQFSVERPDGSNFTLKIRSTKLEDSAMYFCASTPPLAGVTGELFFGEGSRLTVL.

The genes are TRBV28 and TRBJ2-2; 7 positions agree with TRBD2. This CDR3 spans 13 amino acids. CDR1 and CDR2 (germline): MDHEN, SYDVKM. J was trimmed by 6 bases and V by 8 bases; bases with no gene match: 6. This chain's CDR3 is CASGEGSPGELFF. CDR3 coding DNA: TGTGCCAGCGGGGAGGGGTCCCCCGGGGAGCTGTTTTTT.

The chain employs TRBV7-9 and TRBJ2-7, with D perhaps matching TRBD2 (5 bases). The length of the CDR3 is 12 residues. The germline gives CDR1 SEHNR, CDR2 FQNEAQ (reference sequence). Trimming stripped 5 bases from V and 3 bases from J, with 8 bases between. DNA for the CDR3: TGTGCCAGCAGCGGCGGGCTCTACGAGCAGTACTTC. Translated, it gives CASSGGLYEQYF.

This chain connects TRBV4-2 to TRBJ1-5; D gene unclear. This CDR3 has 16 residues. Trimming took 0 bases from V and 1 from J, leaving 10 bases between them. Germline V CDR1 and CDR2: LGHNA, YNFKEQ. The CDR3 DNA follows: TGTGCCAGCAGCCAAGACTGGCTCGAAAGCAATCAGCCCCAGCATTTT. Protein sequence: CASSQDWLESNQPQHF.

V gene TRBV7-6 combines with J gene TRBJ2-7; TRBD1 agrees at 9 bases. J lost 5 bases, V lost 6 bases, and 5 bases had no gene match. CDR3 length: 13 residues. Germline loops: CDR1 SGHVS, CDR2 FNYEAQ. CDR3 in DNA: TGTGCCAGCAGGTCGGGACAGGGCCACGAGCAGTACTTC. Protein product: CASRSGQGHEQYF.

V and J are TRBV19 and TRBJ1-1; weak D call: TRBD1 (5 bases). The CDR3 spans 13 residues. Per germline, CDR1 LNHDA and CDR2 SQIVND (reference sequence). V was shortened by 8 bases and J by 6 bases, with 16 bases between the two germline ends. DNA for the CDR3: TGTGCCAGTTCATACGGGGGGTCTCCTGAAGCTTTCTTT. It encodes CASSYGGSPEAFF.

The chain combines TRBV9 with TRBJ1-3; TRBD1 aligns across 8 bases. Looked up from germline, CDR1 is SGDLS and CDR2 is YYNGEE. The CDR3 sequence is 15 residues long. The V gene end was trimmed by 1 base and the J gene end by 3 bases; junction bases not matched to a gene: 3. CDR3 DNA: TGTGCCAGCAGCGTAACAGGGGGGTATGGAAACACCATATATTTT. This sequence encodes CASSVTGGYGNTIYF.

The chain is built from TRBV11-2 and TRBJ1-3; D possibly corresponds to TRBD1 (6 bases). The CDR3 is made up of 15 amino acids. Germline V gives CDR1 SGHAT, CDR2 FQNNGV. The germline V and J ends were trimmed by 3 bases and 0 bases, with 9 bases remaining between them. The CDR3 region has the DNA TGTGCCAGCAGCTTTGGCAGGGGCTCTGGAAACACCATATATTTT. This codes for CASSFGRGSGNTIYF.

The V call is TRBV5-1, the J call TRBJ2-1, with D uncertain. V was cut by 0 bases and J by 3 bases, with 7 bases left in between. Germline CDR1 reads SGHRS; CDR2 reads YFSETQ. The CDR3 is 14 residues long. In DNA, the CDR3 is TGCGCCAGCAGCTTGGAAGCTGTCTACAATGAGCAGTTCTTC. Translated: CASSLEAVYNEQFF.

The chain is built from TRBV6-5 and TRBJ2-3, with a tentative D call TRBD1 (5 bases). Trimming took off 7 bases at V and 3 bases at J, with 5 bases between the two ends. The CDR3 is 11 residues long. In germline, CDR1 is MNHEY, CDR2 SVGAGI. The CDR3 nucleotides are TGTGCCAGCAAGGGGACAGATACGCAGTATTTT. This gives the protein CASKGTDTQYF.

Notes on this clone: Since no conserved phenylalanine or tryptophan closes the CDR3, a read error is the likely cause. It is unclear where the CDR3 begins or ends on the DNA, so no DNA is shown, and the CDR3 is as TCRdb lists it. This rearrangement joins TRBV10-3 to TRBJ2-7; the table's D call TRBD1 went unverified against the DNA. The CDR3 numbers 13 amino acids, ends counted. From germline, CDR1 is ENHRY and CDR2 SYGVKD. The CDR3 reads CAIRLEIDRGPLI.

The rearrangement uses TRBV9 and TRBJ1-1; D is possibly TRBD1 (6 bases). The V gene's germline CDR1 is SGDLS and CDR2 YYNGEE. The CDR3 totals 14 residues. Trimming cost V 4 bases and J 4 bases, with 14 bases left between them. In DNA form, the CDR3 reads TGTGCCAGCAGCCCTGGTGGGGGCGGCACTGAAGCTTTCTTT. Residues: CASSPGGGGTEAFF.

V usage is TRBV5-4 and J usage is TRBJ1-2, with D possibly TRBD1 on 5 matching bases. The CDR3 extends over 13 amino acids. V was clipped by 0 bases and J by 6 bases, with 9 bases between them. In germline, CDR1 is SGHNT, CDR2 YYREEE (reference sequence). CDR3 DNA sequence: TGTGCCAGCAGCTTGGACTGGGGCGATGGCTACACCTTC. Protein: CASSLDWGDGYTF.